This T cell receptor (beta chain) was sequenced in a study of cytomegalovirus exposure and HLA in healthy donors. Nominal health characterized the donors when sampled, though unrecorded immune exposures were likely. Comments on this clone: Antigen: not known.

CDR3 length: 14 residues. From germline, CDR1 is SGHTA and CDR2 FQGNSA. Trimming left V 4 bases short and J 5 bases short, with 12 bases between. Study conclusions and caveats: In a later analysis, TCR beta V- and J-gene trimming showed a link to a missense DCLRE1C variant. Only CMV serostatus was available as immune exposure information. Accurate HLA-A and HLA-B prediction from TCR beta sequences was reported for most subjects.

PCR employed 60 Vbeta and 13 Jbeta primers. The method was immunoSEQ multiplex PCR; TCRdb's version includes in-frame clones alone and lacks a portion of them. The sample holds about 97,000 clones, more than 70% seen once. This receptor was taken from a man aged 30 to 45 in good health and CMV-seronegative. Specimen: PBMCs. The genes are TRBV7-2 and TRBJ2-1, with D perhaps TRBD1 (5 bases). In nucleotides, the CDR3 is TGTGCCAGCAGCTCGGGCAGGGTTAACAATGAGCAGTTCTTC. Protein product: CASSSGRVNNEQFF.